This T cell receptor beta chain was found in a study of CD8 T cells in ankylosing spondylitis. The study's findings and limits: Blood of patients with ankylosing spondylitis appeared to be characterized by a TCR beta motif of several highly homologous variants.

On this clonotype itself: The antigen is unknown.

CDR1 is SGHTA and CDR2 is FQGNSA in the germline V gene. This CDR3 contains 16 residues. With V trimmed by 2 bases and J by 3 bases, 7 bases remained unmatched. Generation of TCR beta libraries employed quantitative 5'-RACE incorporating molecular barcodes. TCRdb re-called the 5' RACE reads through MiXCR, storing one row per CDR3 protein. The sample lists hundreds of thousands of distinct CDR3 sequences; over 9.5% were seen once. The TCR was taken from a male donor with ankylosing spondylitis. The rearrangement uses TRBV7-2 and TRBJ2-5; 9 bases fit TRBD2. The specimen sequenced was blood, either unsorted or a sorted T cell fraction (not recorded which). Here the CDR3 reads CASSLLRGGGKETQYF. The DNA of the CDR3 is TGTGCCAGCAGCTTATTGCGGGGGGGCGGGAAAGAGACCCAGTACTTC.